Below, 10 T cell receptor beta chains from the same sample are listed, as sequenced in a study of blood T cell repertoires in COVID-19. Method: immunoSEQ multiplex PCR; TCRdb's copy keeps in-frame clones and lacks some. The sample gives around 280,000 clones, about 90% of which show up once; 11% is in the top ten. Sequencing used peripheral blood. The receptors were gathered from a woman aged 25 to 39 with COVID-19, enrolled during active disease.

The J gene is TRBJ1-1, the V gene TRBV5-8; D not resolved. The germline V gene encodes CDR1 SGHTS and CDR2 YDEGEE. The V and J ends lost 4 bases and 1 base respectively, with 11 bases between them. The length of the CDR3 is 14 residues. Written as DNA, the CDR3 is TGTGCCAGCAGCCAACTACCTTGGAACACTGAAGCTTTCTTT. Translating it yields CASSQLPWNTEAFF.

This chain connects TRBV21-1 to TRBJ1-4; TRBD1 is taken as the D call from the table, unchecked against the DNA. TRBV21-1 is a pseudogene segment. The CDR3 totals 19 residues. In DNA form, the CDR3 reads TGTGCCAGCAGCAAAGGCGTAAGGGGTGGGGTGAAAACTAATGAAAAACTGTTTTTT. It yields the protein CASSKGVRGGVKTNEKLFF.

V and J are TRBV18 and TRBJ1-5, with D possibly TRBD1 on 6 matching bases. The germline V gene has CDR1 KGHSH and CDR2 LQKENI. V was trimmed by 3 bases and J by 6 bases, leaving 12 bases between them. The CDR3 is 14 amino acids. The CDR3 sequence is CASSPRTEGQPQHF. The CDR3, as DNA: TGTGCCAGCTCACCTAGGACAGAAGGTCAGCCCCAGCATTTT. The full variable domain, in which reference TRBV18 and TRBJ1-5 provide the parts outside the CDR3, is NAGVMQNPRHLVRRRGQEARLRCSPMKGHSHVYWYRQLPEEGLKFMVYLQKENIIDESGMPKERFSAEFPKEGPSILRIQQVVRGDSAAYFCASSPRTEGQPQHFGDGTRLSIL.

The chain carries TRBV5-4 and TRBJ1-6; the D gene is possibly TRBD1 (5 bases). Looked up from germline, CDR1 is SGHNT and CDR2 is YYREEE (reference sequence). V was clipped by 0 bases and J by 7 bases, with 11 bases between them. The CDR3 covers 15 residues. CDR3 region: CASSLGTWANSPLHF. In DNA form, the CDR3 reads TGTGCCAGCAGCTTGGGGACATGGGCGAATTCACCCCTCCACTTT.

The V call is TRBV30, the J call TRBJ1-2; D may be TRBD1 (5 bases). Germline CDR1 GTSNPN, CDR2 SVGIG (reference sequence). The CDR3 length is 14 residues. V gave up 3 bases and J gave up 0 bases, with 11 bases separating them. DNA of the CDR3: TGTGCCTGGAGCCTGGGGCTCTCTAACTATGGCTACACCTTC. Translation gives CAWSLGLSNYGYTF.

The chain combines TRBV10-3 with TRBJ1-1; 7 positions match TRBD1. Per the germline V gene, CDR1 is ENHRY and CDR2 is SYGVKD. V lost 11 bases, J lost 1 base, and 16 bases stayed unmatched. The CDR3 loop spans 16 amino acids. Here the CDR3 reads CAVGDSTGGGNTEAFF. CDR3 nucleotide sequence: TGTGCCGTAGGGGACAGCACCGGTGGGGGGAACACTGAAGCTTTCTTT.

This clone is a singleton in its sample. The rearrangement links TRBV6-5 to TRBJ1-1, with D possibly being TRBD1 (6 bases). CDR1 is MNHEY and CDR2 is SVGAGI in the germline V gene. V gave up 5 bases and J gave up 3 bases, with 13 bases separating them. The CDR3 sequence is 14 residues long. CDR3 amino acids: CASSRTEGYTEAFF. In DNA form, the CDR3 reads TGTGCCAGCAGTAGGACAGAGGGGTACACTGAAGCTTTCTTT.

The chain is built from TRBV2 and TRBJ2-7; TRBD2 matches 12 bases. Germline loops: CDR1 SNHLY, CDR2 FYNNEI. The CDR3 extends over 14 amino acids. Trimming took 5 bases from V and 1 from J; bases not matched to a gene: 0. The CDR3: CASSLAGGSYEQYF. In DNA, the CDR3 is TGTGCCAGCAGTCTAGCGGGAGGGTCCTACGAGCAGTACTTC.

This chain links TRBV27 with TRBJ1-5; D possibly corresponds to TRBD1 (5 bases). Trimming cost V 2 bases and J 7 bases, with 12 bases left between them. The CDR3 extends over 14 amino acids. Germline V gene data show CDR1 as MNHEY and CDR2 as SMNVEV (reference sequence). The CDR3 is CASSLAGYGQPQHF. The CDR3 DNA reads as TGTGCCAGCAGTTTAGCAGGGTACGGCCAGCCCCAGCATTTT.

The chain joins TRBV30 to TRBJ2-2; D is uncertain. The CDR3 sequence is 12 residues long. Germline V CDR1 and CDR2: GTSNPN, SVGIG (reference sequence). V lost 2 bases and J 7 bases, leaving 8 bases between the germline ends. The CDR3 loop is CAWSSGSGELFF. The CDR3 DNA reads as TGTGCCTGGAGTTCGGGTAGCGGGGAGCTGTTTTTT. Supplemented by reference TRBV30 and TRBJ2-2, the full variable domain reads SQTIHQWPATLVQPVGSPLSLECTVEGTSNPNLYWYRQAAGRGLQLLFYSVGIGQISSEVPQNLSASRPQDRQFILSSKKLLLSDSGFYLCAWSSGSGELFFGEGSRLTVL.